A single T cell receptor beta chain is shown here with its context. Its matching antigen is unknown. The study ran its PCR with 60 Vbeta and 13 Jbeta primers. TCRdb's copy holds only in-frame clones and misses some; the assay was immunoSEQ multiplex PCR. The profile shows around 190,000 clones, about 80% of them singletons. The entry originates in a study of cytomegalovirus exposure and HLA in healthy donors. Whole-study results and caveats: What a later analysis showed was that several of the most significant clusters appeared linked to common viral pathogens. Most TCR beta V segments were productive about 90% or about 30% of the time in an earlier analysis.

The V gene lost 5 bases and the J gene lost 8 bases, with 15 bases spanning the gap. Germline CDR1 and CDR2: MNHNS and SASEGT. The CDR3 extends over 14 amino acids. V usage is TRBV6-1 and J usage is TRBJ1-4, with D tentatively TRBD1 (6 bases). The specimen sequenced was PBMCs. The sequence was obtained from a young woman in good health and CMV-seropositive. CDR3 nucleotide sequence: TGTGCCAGCAGTAGTACAGGGTATTGGGAAAAACTGTTTTTT. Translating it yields CASSSTGYWEKLFF.